Listed below are T cell receptor beta chains from one sample, sequenced in a study of beta chain features in type 1 diabetes. Repertoires were generated with immunoSEQ multiplex PCR, while TCRdb's copy carries only in-frame clones and drops some. Found here are about 320,000 clones, 14% of them singletons; the top ten hold approximately 6.7%. Material: central memory CD4+ T cells from blood. All receptors derive from a man between 25 and 39 years old in good health. Each CDR3 is given with its conserved first and last residue. D genes are given only for firm matches. Some rows mark clone size as missing; the rest say once, few, many or name a class of expanded clone.

.	few	TRBJ2-7	TRBV5-6	TGTGCCAGCAGCTTGGCGAGAGACTACGAGCAGTACTTC	CASSLARDYEQYF
.	.	TRBJ1-2	TRBV11-3	TGTGCCAGCAGCTCGGGCCCCGCGGGCTACACCTTC	CASSSGPAGYTF
.	.	TRBJ2-3	TRBV9	TGTGCCAGCAGCGTACAGGTCGCAGATACGCAGTATTTT	CASSVQVADTQYF
.	.	TRBJ1-5	TRBV7-2	TGTGCCAGCAGCTTACAAGATAGCAATCAGCCCCAGCATTTT	CASSLQDSNQPQHF
.	.	TRBJ2-3	TRBV7-3	TGTGCCAGCAGCTTACAAGGTCTAGGAGGCACAGATACGCAGTATTTT	CASSLQGLGGTDTQYF
.	.	TRBJ2-2	TRBV10-3	TGTGCCATCACCAACATGGGCACCGGGGAGCTGTTTTTT	CAITNMGTGELFF
.	.	TRBJ1-2	TRBV19	TGTGCCAGTCGGCCTAAAGGCACGGACTATGGCTACACCTTC	CASRPKGTDYGYTF
TRBD2	many	TRBJ2-7	TRBV5-4	TGTGCCAGCAGCTCGCCGTATAGCGGGGGTCGCTACGAGCAGTACTTC	CASSSPYSGGRYEQYF
.	few	TRBJ1-3	TRBV18	TGTGCCAGCTCACCATGGGGGAAGGCTGGAAACACCATATATTTT	CASSPWGKAGNTIYF
.	.	TRBJ2-7	TRBV7-9	TGTGCCAGCAGCTTGACCTACGAGCAGTACTTC	CASSLTYEQYF
TRBD2	.	TRBJ2-5	TRBV4-2	TGTGCCAGCAGCCAAAACGGCGGGGGAGAGACCCAGTACTTC	CASSQNGGGETQYF
.	few	TRBJ1-4	TRBV4-3	TGCGCCAGCAGCCAAATAGGGACGCCCCAACTGGGACTGTTTTTT	CASSQIGTPQLGLFF
.	.	TRBJ1-1	TRBV19	TGTGCCAGTGAAGACCACGGCAGGGCAAGAACTGAAGCTTTCTTT	CASEDHGRARTEAFF
TRBD2	few	TRBJ2-1	TRBV7-6	TGTGCCAGCAGCTCTAGCGGGAAAAATGAGCAGTTCTTC	CASSSSGKNEQFF
.	few	TRBJ2-7	TRBV2	TGTGCCAGCAGTGATCATGGGGCTTCTTCATACGAGCAGTACTTC	CASSDHGASSYEQYF
.	few	TRBJ1-2	TRBV2	TGTGCCAGCAGTGAGCACAGCAATTATGGCTACACCTTC	CASSEHSNYGYTF
.	.	TRBJ2-5	TRBV27	TGTGCCAGCAGTCTCACCTCCAAAGAGACCCAGTACTTC	CASSLTSKETQYF
.	many	TRBJ2-4	TRBV7-9	TGTGCCAGCAGCTCCCTGGGTATAGCCAAAAACATTCAGTACTTC	CASSSLGIAKNIQYF
.	.	TRBJ2-4	TRBV7-2	TGTGCCAGCAGCCGCGGTCGGGGAAACATTCAGTACTTC	CASSRGRGNIQYF
.	few	TRBJ2-3	TRBV6-1	TGTGCCAGCACCCCAAGATCCGCCAGCACAGATACGCAGTATTTT	CASTPRSASTDTQYF
TRBD2	.	TRBJ2-2	TRBV30	TGTGCCTGGAGTGTGTTGCCCAGCGGGGGCACCGGGGAGCTGTTTTTT	CAWSVLPSGGTGELFF
.	many	TRBJ1-1	TRBV14	TGTGCCAGCAGCAGACAGTTGAACACTGAAGCTTTCTTT	CASSRQLNTEAFF
.	many	TRBJ1-3	TRBV4-3	TGCGCCAGCAGCCAGGCGGGAGGGTTCTCTGGAAACACCATATATTTT	CASSQAGGFSGNTIYF
.	.	TRBJ1-5	TRBV10-3	TGTGCCACCTCGGCGGACGCTCGGCAGCCCCAGCATTTT	CATSADARQPQHF
.	many	TRBJ2-3	TRBV14	TGTGCCAGCAGCCAAGCGGGAGGCACAGATACGCAGTATTTT	CASSQAGGTDTQYF
.	few	TRBJ1-4	TRBV19	TGTGCCAGCTCAGAGGGCGCCTACTCGAAGGAAAAACTGTTTTTT	CASSEGAYSKEKLFF
.	.	TRBJ2-7	TRBV14	TGTGCCAGCAGCCAAGATCGAGGACACACCTACGAGCAGTACTTC	CASSQDRGHTYEQYF
TRBD2	.	TRBJ2-1	TRBV19	TGTGCCAGTAGTACTAGCGGGTGGGGCTACAATGAGCAGTTCTTC	CASSTSGWGYNEQFF
TRBD1	.	TRBJ2-2	TRBV7-3	TGTGCCAGCCAGACAGGGTCGAGGACCGGGGAGCTGTTTTTT	CASQTGSRTGELFF
.	.	TRBJ1-1	TRBV5-6	TGTGCCAGCAGCTTATCTAGGCTCTTGGACACTGAAGCTTTCTTT	CASSLSRLLDTEAFF
TRBD2	.	TRBJ2-1	TRBV6-5	TGTGCCATCAGTGAGTCAGCGGGGTACAATGAGCAGTTCTTC	CAISESAGYNEQFF
.	.	TRBJ2-5	TRBV2	TGTGCCAGCAGCAAGACTAGACAAGAGACCCAGTACTTC	CASSKTRQETQYF
TRBD1	.	TRBJ2-5	TRBV7-9	TGTGCCAGCAGCTTAGGGACAGGGCGAGAGACCCAGTACTTC	CASSLGTGRETQYF
.	few	TRBJ2-1	TRBV7-2	TGTGCCAGCAGCTTAGTCCGGAACTCCTACAATGAGCAGTTCTTC	CASSLVRNSYNEQFF
.	few	TRBJ2-5	TRBV10-3	TGTGCCATCAGTGATACAGACCGACGCCAGTACTTC	CAISDTDRRQYF
TRBD1	.	TRBJ1-2	TRBV7-6	TGTGCCAGCAGCTTACAGGGGGCTTCAGCAGGCTACACCTTC	CASSLQGASAGYTF
TRBD2	many	TRBJ2-5	TRBV7-3	TGTGCCAGCAGCCCGACTAGCGGGGTACAAGAGACCCAGTACTTC	CASSPTSGVQETQYF
TRBD1	few	TRBJ1-6	TRBV5-6	TGTGCCAGCAGCTTGTTATCGACAGGGGAATATAATTCACCCCTCCACTTT	CASSLLSTGEYNSPLHF
.	.	TRBJ1-2	TRBV4-1	TGCGCCAGCAGCCAAGATAGGGAGGGACGGAGCTACACCTTC	CASSQDREGRSYTF
TRBD2	.	TRBJ2-5	TRBV5-6	TGTGCCAGCAGCTTTGTAGGATCTAGCGGGATATGGGAGACCCAGTACTTC	CASSFVGSSGIWETQYF
.	.	TRBJ1-2	TRBV4-2	TGTGCCAGCAGCCAAGATCCTGCCGGGGTCAATGGCTACACCTTC	CASSQDPAGVNGYTF
TRBD2	many	TRBJ2-3	TRBV11-2	TGTGCCAGCAGCCAAGGGACTAGCGGGTGGCACGGCGCAGATACGCAGTATTTT	CASSQGTSGWHGADTQYF
.	.	TRBJ2-1	TRBV9	TGTGCCAGCAGCGTCCGAGGGGGACGAGGCTACAATGAGCAGTTCTTC	CASSVRGGRGYNEQFF
.	.	TRBJ1-1	TRBV29-1	TGCAGCTCGACACCGGGACGTTGGGGGACTGAAGCTTTCTTT	CSSTPGRWGTEAFF
.	few	TRBJ1-2	TRBV6-6	TGTGCCAGCAGTACCGCCTCCGGGACAAGTTATGGCTACACCTTC	CASSTASGTSYGYTF
.	.	TRBJ2-4	TRBV7-9	TGTGCCAGCCGTGAGCCAGCCAAAAACATTCAGTACTTC	CASREPAKNIQYF
.	.	TRBJ1-1	TRBV27	TGTGCCAGCAGCCGCGGACTTAAAGCTTTCTTT	CASSRGLKAFF
.	few	TRBJ2-3	TRBV11-2	TGTGCCAGCAGCTTAAGCGTTCAAAGAAGTCGGACAGATACGCAGTATTTT	CASSLSVQRSRTDTQYF
.	.	TRBJ2-3	TRBV30	TGTGCCCGCTCGACGAGGGCTGGCACAGATACGCAGTATTTT	CARSTRAGTDTQYF
.	many	TRBJ2-7	TRBV2	TGTGCCAGCAGTGACATTGGCGGGGGCTCCTCCTACGAGCAGTACTTC	CASSDIGGGSSYEQYF
.	.	TRBJ1-2	TRBV11-2	TGTGCCAGCAGCTTAGATGAGAACTATGGCTACACCTTC	CASSLDENYGYTF
.	few	TRBJ1-1	TRBV7-2	TGTGCCAGCAGCCAAGTTGGGGGAGACACTGAAGCTTTCTTT	CASSQVGGDTEAFF
.	few	TRBJ1-2	TRBV9	TGTGCCAGCAGTGCAGGGTTCGCCTATGGCTACACCTTC	CASSAGFAYGYTF
.	.	TRBJ2-3	TRBV11-2	TGTGCCAGCGGGACACAGGGAAGCACAGATACGCAGTATTTT	CASGTQGSTDTQYF
.	.	TRBJ2-1	TRBV6-1	TGTGCCAGCAGATTTGAAAGTTTGGGCAGTGGTGAGCAGTTCTTC	CASRFESLGSGEQFF
.	.	TRBJ2-7	TRBV27	TGTGCCAGCAGTTTAGCGGGGAGCTCCTACGAGCAGTACTTC	CASSLAGSSYEQYF
.	few	TRBJ2-3	TRBV6-1	TGTGCCAGCATCGCAGACGGCGGAACAGATACGCAGTATTTT	CASIADGGTDTQYF
TRBD2	once	TRBJ2-2	TRBV11-3	TGTGCCAGCAGCTCTAGCGGGATCACCGGGGAGCTGTTTTTT	CASSSSGITGELFF
TRBD1	.	TRBJ1-5	TRBV29-1	TGCAGCGTTGGCGGGACAGGGGATCAGCCCCAGCATTTT	CSVGGTGDQPQHF